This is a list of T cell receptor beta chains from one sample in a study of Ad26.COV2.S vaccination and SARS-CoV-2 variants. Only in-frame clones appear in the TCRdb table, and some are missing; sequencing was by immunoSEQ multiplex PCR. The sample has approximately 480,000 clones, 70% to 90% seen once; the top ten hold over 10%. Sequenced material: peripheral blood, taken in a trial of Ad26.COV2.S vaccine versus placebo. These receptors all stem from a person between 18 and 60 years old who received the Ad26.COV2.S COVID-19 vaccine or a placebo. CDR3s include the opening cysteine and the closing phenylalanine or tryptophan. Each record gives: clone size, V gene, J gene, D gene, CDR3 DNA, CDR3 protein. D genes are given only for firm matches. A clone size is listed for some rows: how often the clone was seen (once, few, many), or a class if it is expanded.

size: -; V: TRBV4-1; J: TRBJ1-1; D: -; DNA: TGCGCCAGCAGCGTACAACCCGGGGGCCGAGCTGAAGCTTTCTTT; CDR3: CASSVQPGGRAEAFF
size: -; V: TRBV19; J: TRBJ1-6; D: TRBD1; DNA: TGTGCCAGTAGTATCGGACAGGGGGTCAATTCACCCCTCCACTTT; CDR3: CASSIGQGVNSPLHF
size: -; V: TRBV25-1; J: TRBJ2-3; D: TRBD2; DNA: TGTGCCAGCAGTGGACTAAGCGGGAGGGGGACAGATACGCAGTATTTT; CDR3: CASSGLSGRGTDTQYF
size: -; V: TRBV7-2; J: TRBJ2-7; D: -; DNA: TGTGCCAGCAGCTTAGGGGGACCCATGTTTTCCTACGAGCAGTACTTC; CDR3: CASSLGGPMFSYEQYF
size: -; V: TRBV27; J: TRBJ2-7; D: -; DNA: TGTGCCAGCAGTTTATCGAGCGGATACGAGCAGTACTTC; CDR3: CASSLSSGYEQYF
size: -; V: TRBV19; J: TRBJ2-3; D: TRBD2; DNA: TGTGCCAGTAGTATTAGCGGGACTAGCACAGATACGCAGTATTTT; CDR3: CASSISGTSTDTQYF
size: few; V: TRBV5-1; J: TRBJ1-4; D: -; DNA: TGCGCCAGCAGCTTGGGCACGGCAACTAATGAAAAACTGTTTTTT; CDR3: CASSLGTATNEKLFF
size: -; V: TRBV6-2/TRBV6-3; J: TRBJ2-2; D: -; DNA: TGTGCCAGCAGCCCCGCGGGTGCCACCGGGGAGCTGTTTTTT; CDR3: CASSPAGATGELFF
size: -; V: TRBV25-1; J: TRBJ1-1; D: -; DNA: TGTGCCAGCAAGTATGGGGGAGAAACTGAAGCTTTCTTT; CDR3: CASKYGGETEAFF
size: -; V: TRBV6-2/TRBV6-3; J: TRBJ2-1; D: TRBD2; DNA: TGTGCCAGCAGTCGCCCCCGACTAGCGGGAGGGGACAATGAGCAGTTCTTC; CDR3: CASSRPRLAGGDNEQFF
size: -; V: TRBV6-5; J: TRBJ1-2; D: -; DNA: TGTGCCAGCAGTTACTCTGGGGGCGCAAATGGCTACACCTTC; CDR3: CASSYSGGANGYTF
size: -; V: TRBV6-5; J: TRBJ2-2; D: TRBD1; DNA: TGTGCCAGCAGAAAACAGGGGGCGATCACCGGGGAGCTGTTTTTT; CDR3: CASRKQGAITGELFF
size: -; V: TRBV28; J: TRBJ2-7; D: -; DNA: TGTGCCAGCAGTTTACTTGCGGCTCCCTACGAGCAGTACTTC; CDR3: CASSLLAAPYEQYF
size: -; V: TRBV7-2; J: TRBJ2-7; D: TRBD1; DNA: TGTGCCAGCAGCTCCTTACGTTCAGGGGGAAACTACGAGCAGTACTTC; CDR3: CASSSLRSGGNYEQYF
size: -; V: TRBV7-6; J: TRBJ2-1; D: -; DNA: TGTGCCAGCAGCTTAGTAGGCAGGGGTTTTATCTACAATGAGCAGTTCTTC; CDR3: CASSLVGRGFIYNEQFF
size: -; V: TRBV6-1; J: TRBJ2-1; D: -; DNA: TGTGCCAGCAGTGAAGCAGACCTAGGAAATTACAATGAGCAGTTCTTC; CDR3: CASSEADLGNYNEQFF
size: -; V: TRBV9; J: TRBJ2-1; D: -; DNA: TGTGCCAGCAGCGTAGGTGGGCTAGGGAATGAGCAGTTCTTC; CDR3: CASSVGGLGNEQFF
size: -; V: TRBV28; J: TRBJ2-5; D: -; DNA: TGTGCCAGCAGTCCCCTGGGTCCCAAGAGATCCCAGTACTTC; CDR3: CASSPLGPKRSQYF
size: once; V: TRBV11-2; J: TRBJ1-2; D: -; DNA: TGTGCCAGCCAGCCCCGCGAGACGGTGAAACGAGGCTACACCTTC; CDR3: CASQPRETVKRGYTF
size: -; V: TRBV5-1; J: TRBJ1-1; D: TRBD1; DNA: TGCGCCAGCAGCTTAGGGGACAGGGGTAGGACCACTGAAGCTTTCTTT; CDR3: CASSLGDRGRTTEAFF
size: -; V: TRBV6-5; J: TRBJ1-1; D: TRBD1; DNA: TGTGCCAGCATTATCGGGGACAGGGGATCGGCTGAAGCTTTCTTT; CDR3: CASIIGDRGSAEAFF
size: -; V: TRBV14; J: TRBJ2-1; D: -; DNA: TGTGCCAGCAGCCAATTGGACCGTTACAATGAGCAGTTCTTC; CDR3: CASSQLDRYNEQFF
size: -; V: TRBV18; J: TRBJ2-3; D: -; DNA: TGTGCCAGCTCGACGAGCGTTGGATACACAGATACGCAGTATTTT; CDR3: CASSTSVGYTDTQYF
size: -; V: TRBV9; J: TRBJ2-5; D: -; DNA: TGTGCCAGCAGCGCCCGAGAGACCCAGTACTTC; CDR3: CASSARETQYF
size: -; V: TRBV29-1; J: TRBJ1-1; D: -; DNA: TGCAGCGTTGAGATAAGTAACACTGAAGCTTTCTTT; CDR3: CSVEISNTEAFF
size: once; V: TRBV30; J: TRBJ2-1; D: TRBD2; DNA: TGTGCCTTAACCGGGACTAGCTACAATGAGCAGTTCTTC; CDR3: CALTGTSYNEQFF
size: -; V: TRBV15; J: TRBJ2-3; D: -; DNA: TGTGCCACCAGCAGAGAGGGGAACGGGGATACGCAGTATTTT; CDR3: CATSREGNGDTQYF
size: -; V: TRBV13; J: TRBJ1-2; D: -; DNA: TGTGCCAGCAGCTTAGGACAGCACCACTATGGCTACACCTTC; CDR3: CASSLGQHHYGYTF
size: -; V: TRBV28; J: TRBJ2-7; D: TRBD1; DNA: TGTGCCAGCAGCATCCGGGACAGGGAGCAGTACTTC; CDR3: CASSIRDREQYF
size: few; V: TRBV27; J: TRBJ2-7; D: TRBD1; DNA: TGTGCCAGCAGTTCAAACAGGGGGACCTCCTACGAGCAGTACTTC; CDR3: CASSSNRGTSYEQYF
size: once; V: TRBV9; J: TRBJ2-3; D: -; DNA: TGTGCCAGCAGCGTAGCCCAGTCGGTAAGCGATACGCAGTATTTT; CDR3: CASSVAQSVSDTQYF
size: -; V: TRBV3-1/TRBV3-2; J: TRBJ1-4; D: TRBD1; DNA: TGTGCCAGCAGCGACCCCCCCGGGACAGGGATGGATGAAAAACTGTTTTTT; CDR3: CASSDPPGTGMDEKLFF
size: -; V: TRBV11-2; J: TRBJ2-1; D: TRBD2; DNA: TGTGCCAGCAGCTTACTAGCGGGAGCGTATGAGCAGTTCTTC; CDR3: CASSLLAGAYEQFF
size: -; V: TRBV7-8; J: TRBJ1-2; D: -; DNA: TGTGCCAGCAGCTTAGGGGGTCTTAGCTACACCTTC; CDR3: CASSLGGLSYTF